The entry below gives a single T cell receptor beta chain sequence along with its context. Antigen: not known. Combining a sample-barcoded 5' primer with a J-beta primer mix, a second PCR ran for roughly 7 to 11 cycles. TCRdb independently ran MiXCR on the 5' RACE reads; one entry per CDR3 protein. The sample lists fewer than 750,000 distinct CDR3 sequences; 45% to 60% were seen once. The data originate from a study of blood T cells in healthy people across ages. Study-level findings and limits: Diversity estimates drawn from one million T cells were deemed underestimates. The long-lived group displayed more naive CD4+ cells, plus higher diversity, than the aged donors did.

V was trimmed by 3 bases and J by 7 bases, leaving 16 bases between them. Germline V gives CDR1 MDHEN, CDR2 SYDVKM. The CDR3 loop spans 16 amino acids. The TCR was taken from an elderly woman in good health. The sample comprised blood. V is TRBV28 and J is TRBJ1-6; D perhaps matches TRBD1 (6 bases). The CDR3 DNA follows: TGTGCCAGCAGTTTTGACAGGAGTAGAGGAAATTCACCCCTCCACTTT. Translation: CASSFDRSRGNSPLHF.